This T cell receptor beta chain was sequenced during a study of human T cells and chemical hapten exposure. Study at large: In the sensitization step, 2% DPC was placed on around 2 cm by around 2 cm of upper inner arm skin. 0.01% DPC was applied to the upper back in patch tests, which were read at 6 days.

The sample's time point: pre-sensitization, week 0. The treatment was: therapeutic diphenylcyclopropenone sensitization with weekly scalp DPC. It was unfractionated whole blood from which total RNA was extracted. TCRdb itself ran the RACE reads through MiXCR, one entry per CDR3 protein. The data show around 300,000 distinct CDR3 sequences, roughly 6% seen once. The CDR3 totals 14 residues. The ends were cut back, 4 bases at V and 1 base at J, with 12 bases in the middle. Germline V gene data show CDR1 as SGHRS and CDR2 as YFSETQ. This rearrangement joins TRBV5-1 to TRBJ2-7; D gene uncertain. This receptor was identified in a woman aged 18-29 years with alopecia areata. Some clones in this sample may be carry-over from other donors' samples. This specimen consisted of whole blood, obtained in connection with sensitization to the hapten diphenylcyclopropenone (DPC). In nucleotides, the CDR3 is TGCGCCAGCAGCCGAACGGACGGTTCCTACGAGCAGTACTTC. Its protein is CASSRTDGSYEQYF.